These 7 T cell receptor beta chains came from one sample sequenced in a study of PD-1 blockade in classical Hodgkin lymphoma. The patients all showed relapse after autologous stem cell transplantation, while their brentuximab vedotin exposure varied. Only in-frame clones appear in the TCRdb table, and some are missing; sequencing was by immunoSEQ multiplex PCR. The sample contains about 150,000 clones, 78% of which appear only once. The input for sequencing was peripheral blood mononuclear cells (PBMCs), taken before the second cycle of nivolumab. The receptor source for this set is a human donor with classical Hodgkin lymphoma.

V gene TRBV9 combines with J gene TRBJ2-3; 8 bases are shared with TRBD2. The CDR3 is 17 residues long. The V and J ends lost 4 bases and 1 base, in that order; junction bases with no gene match: 11. Germline lookup yields CDR1 SGDLS and CDR2 YYNGEE. In DNA, the CDR3 is TGTGCCAGCAGCTCTCGTTTCAGCGGGAGTGGCACAGATACGCAGTATTTT. It codes for CASSSRFSGSGTDTQYF.

V is TRBV5-1 and J is TRBJ1-1; weak D call: TRBD1 (6 bases). The CDR3 is 14 amino acids. Germline-derived CDR1 and CDR2 are SGHRS and YFSETQ. Trimming took off 1 base at V and 1 base at J, with 8 bases between the two ends. CDR3 sequence reads: CASSLIQGNTEAFF. In DNA form, the CDR3 reads TGCGCCAGCAGCTTGATACAGGGGAACACTGAAGCTTTCTTT. The entire variable domain, with the rest obtained from reference TRBV5-1 and TRBJ1-1, is as follows: KAGVTQTPRYLIKTRGQQVTLSCSPISGHRSVSWYQQTPGQGLQFLFEYFSETQRNKGNFPGRFSGRQFSNSRSEMNVSTLELGDSALYLCASSLIQGNTEAFFGQGTRLTVV.

CDR3 nucleotide sequence: TGTGCCAGCTCACCCAGGGACGGGGAAGGCTACACCTTC. It is translated as CASSPRDGEGYTF. The chain is built from TRBV18 and TRBJ1-2, with a weak D call TRBD1 (5 bases). The V end was cut by 3 bases, the J end by 8 bases, with 13 bases between. Germline lookup yields CDR1 KGHSH and CDR2 LQKENI. This CDR3 is 13 amino acids long.

The chain has TRBV11-1 and TRBJ1-1; D remains ambiguous. Germline CDR1 reads SGHAT; CDR2 reads FQDESV (reference sequence). Trimming left V 9 bases short and J 1 base short, with 9 bases between. The CDR3 is 12 residues long. This chain's CDR3 is CASRAKNTEAFF. The CDR3 DNA reads as TGTGCCAGTAGGGCAAAGAACACTGAAGCTTTCTTT.

This chain links TRBV11-2 with TRBJ1-4, with D possibly TRBD1 on 5 matching bases. Germline V gene sequence: CDR1 SGHAT, CDR2 FQNNGV. V lost 1 base and J 3 bases, leaving 18 bases between the germline ends. The CDR3 has 18 residues. CDR3 sequence reads: CASSLVRGARQSNEKLFF. CDR3 in DNA: TGTGCCAGCAGCTTAGTTAGAGGTGCGAGACAGTCTAATGAAAAACTGTTTTTT.

V and J are TRBV6-1 and TRBJ2-7, with 10 bases fitting TRBD2. Losses at the gene ends were 4 bases for V and 4 bases for J; bases not matched to a gene: 10. CDR1 and CDR2 from the germline V gene are MNHNS and SASEGT. CDR3 length: 16 amino acids. The CDR3: CASSVASGRNLYEQYF. The CDR3 DNA reads TGTGCCAGCAGTGTTGCTAGCGGGAGAAATCTTTACGAGCAGTACTTC.

The chain carries TRBV9 and TRBJ1-4; no definite D call. Germline V lookup: CDR1 SGDLS, CDR2 YYNGEE. Trimming shortened V by 7 bases and J by 6 bases, and 4 bases separated the two germline ends. The CDR3 is 10 residues long. The CDR3 region has the DNA TGTGCCAGCGGGGATGAAAAACTGTTTTTT. This translates into CASGDEKLFF.